This T cell receptor (beta chain) was sequenced during a study of shared clonotypes between healthy human individuals. V lost 4 bases to trimming and J lost 5 bases, with 3 bases between them. CDR1 and CDR2 (germline): MDHEN, SYDVKM. The CDR3 runs 11 residues. In the sorted-subset replicate PCRs, approximately 200 ng DNA, tens of thousands of T cell genomes, was used. Generated by immunoSEQ multiplex PCR, the TCRdb table keeps only in-frame clones and is missing some. The sample has a few hundred thousand clones; around 96% are singletons. The gene calls are TRBV28 and TRBJ2-4; D gene uncertain. This TCR was recovered from a man aged 30 to 45 in good health. The sample taken for sequencing was memory CD8+ T cells sorted from blood. Subset of the sample: CD45RO+ cells pooled with CCR7-negative TemRA cells. CDR3 loop: CASSWENIQYF. CDR3 nucleotide sequence: TGTGCCAGCAGTTGGGAAAACATTCAGTACTTC.